Included here is one T cell receptor beta chain sequence, with context. Seattle's cohort entered during active infection and was followed longitudinally. Sequencing used immunoSEQ multiplex PCR; TCRdb keeps in-frame clones, though not all of them. This table has approximately 150,000 clones, just under 85% appearing once. This specimen belongs to a study of blood T cell repertoires in COVID-19. Study context: Sources were T cells, B-cell-depleted T cells, or PBMCs; the material itself was cDNA or gDNA.

V was clipped by 2 bases and J by 1 base; unmatched bases: 5. Germline CDR1 ENHRY, CDR2 SYGVKD. The CDR3 runs to 16 residues. The source is a woman of 80 years or more with COVID-19, enrolled during active disease. The chain is built from TRBV10-3 and TRBJ2-7, with 10 bases matching TRBD1. Sequencing used peripheral blood. The CDR3 DNA reads as TGTGCCATCAGTGAGCCCCGGGACAGGGGATCCTACGAGCAGTACTTC. It is translated as CAISEPRDRGSYEQYF.